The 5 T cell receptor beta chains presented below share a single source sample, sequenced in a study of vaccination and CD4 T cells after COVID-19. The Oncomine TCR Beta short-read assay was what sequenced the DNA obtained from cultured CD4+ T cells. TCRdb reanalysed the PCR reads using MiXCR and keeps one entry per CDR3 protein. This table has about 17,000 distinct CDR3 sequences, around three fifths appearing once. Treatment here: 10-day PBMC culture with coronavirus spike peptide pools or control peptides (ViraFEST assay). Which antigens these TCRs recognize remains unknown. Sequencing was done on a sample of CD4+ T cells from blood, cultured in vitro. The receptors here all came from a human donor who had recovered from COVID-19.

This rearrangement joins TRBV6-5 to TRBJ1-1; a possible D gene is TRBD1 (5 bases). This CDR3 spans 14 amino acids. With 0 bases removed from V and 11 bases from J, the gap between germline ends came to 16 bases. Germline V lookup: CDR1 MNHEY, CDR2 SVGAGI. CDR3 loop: CASSYSKVEGEAFF. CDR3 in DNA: TGTGCCAGCAGTTACTCGAAGGTTGAAGGGGAGGCTTTCTTT.

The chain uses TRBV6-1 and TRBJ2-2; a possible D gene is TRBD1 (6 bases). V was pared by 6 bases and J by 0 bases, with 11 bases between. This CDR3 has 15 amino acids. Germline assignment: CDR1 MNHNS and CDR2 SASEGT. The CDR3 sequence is CASRDGQTNTGELFF. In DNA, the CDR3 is TGTGCCAGCAGGGACGGACAGACGAACACCGGGGAGCTGTTTTTT.

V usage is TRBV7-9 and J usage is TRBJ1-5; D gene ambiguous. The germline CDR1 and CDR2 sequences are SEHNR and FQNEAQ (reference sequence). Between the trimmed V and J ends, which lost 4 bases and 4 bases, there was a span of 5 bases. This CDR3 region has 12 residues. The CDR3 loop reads CASSYQNQPQHF. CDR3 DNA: TGTGCCAGCAGCTATCAGAATCAGCCCCAGCATTTT.

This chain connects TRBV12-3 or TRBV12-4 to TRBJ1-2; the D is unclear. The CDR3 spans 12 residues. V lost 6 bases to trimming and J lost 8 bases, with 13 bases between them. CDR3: CASRTPAEGYTF. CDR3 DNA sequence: TGTGCCAGCAGAACGCCCGCAGAGGGCTACACCTTC.

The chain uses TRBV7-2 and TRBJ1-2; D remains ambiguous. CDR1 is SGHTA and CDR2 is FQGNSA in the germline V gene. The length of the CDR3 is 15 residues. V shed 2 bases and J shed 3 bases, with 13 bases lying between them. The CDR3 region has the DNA TGTGCCAGCAGCTTATTGGGCAGCTTTGACTATGGCTACACCTTC. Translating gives CASSLLGSFDYGYTF.